Listed below are T cell receptor beta chains from one sample, sequenced in a study of blood T cell repertoires in COVID-19. Clones were read by immunoSEQ multiplex PCR, and TCRdb kept only the in-frame ones, dropping some. The repertoire holds 97,000 or so clones, with 82% as singletons. The sample was peripheral blood. These receptors came from a man older than 75 with acute or convalescent COVID-19. Each CDR3 is given with its conserved first and last residue. Each record gives: V gene, CDR3 protein.

v_call: TRBV4-1; cdr3_aa: CASSQDDVRGYTF
v_call: TRBV6-5; cdr3_aa: CASSPPTGVEQYF
v_call: TRBV28; cdr3_aa: CASSPFQGAGTGELFF
v_call: TRBV12-3/TRBV12-4; cdr3_aa: CASSLAGRYEQYF
v_call: TRBV4-1; cdr3_aa: CASSQDPPGQETQYF
v_call: TRBV29-1; cdr3_aa: CSVGSTGNNQPQHF
v_call: TRBV4-3; cdr3_aa: CASSRETLNTEAFF
v_call: TRBV29-1; cdr3_aa: CSVETGGTGGYEQYF
v_call: TRBV30; cdr3_aa: CAWRALGANQPQHF
v_call: TRBV30; cdr3_aa: CAWSPGTVGYTF
v_call: TRBV29-1; cdr3_aa: CSVGTVPYGYTF
v_call: TRBV27; cdr3_aa: CASSLSLYSNQPQHF
v_call: TRBV5-6; cdr3_aa: CASSLVQRSSYEQYF
v_call: TRBV6-2/TRBV6-3; cdr3_aa: CASSYSPQAGTYNEQFF
v_call: TRBV28; cdr3_aa: CASSDWKKETQYF
v_call: TRBV9; cdr3_aa: CASSVDPGAGNTIYF
v_call: TRBV28; cdr3_aa: CASSNQGAANEKLFF
v_call: TRBV12-3/TRBV12-4; cdr3_aa: CASSRDRGEKLFF
v_call: TRBV14; cdr3_aa: CASSHRTGGGLSPLHF
v_call: TRBV6-2/TRBV6-3; cdr3_aa: CASSYGRGVSYNEQFF
v_call: TRBV7-9; cdr3_aa: CASSLSTYEQYF
v_call: TRBV6-5; cdr3_aa: CASSYFLAGGGEQYF
v_call: TRBV5-1; cdr3_aa: CASSSTGGDADTQYF
v_call: TRBV10-2; cdr3_aa: CASSPGQSPAYEQYF
v_call: TRBV4-3; cdr3_aa: CASSQARGNTEAFF
v_call: TRBV4-3; cdr3_aa: CASSQDVGTGGEVSYEQYF
v_call: TRBV19; cdr3_aa: CASSIAHTFSHNEQFF
v_call: TRBV28; cdr3_aa: CASISGNYGYTF
v_call: TRBV7-2; cdr3_aa: CASSLSVASGGNTIYF
v_call: TRBV5-1; cdr3_aa: CASSLVGTKETQYF
v_call: TRBV19; cdr3_aa: CASSEQGAATNEKLFF
v_call: TRBV2; cdr3_aa: CASSEALGRGQPQHF
v_call: TRBV6-5; cdr3_aa: CASRLHPGGTYEQYF
v_call: TRBV19; cdr3_aa: CASSIEGLAGGSHNEQFF
v_call: TRBV11-2; cdr3_aa: CASSLGRMNTEAFF
v_call: TRBV14; cdr3_aa: CASSQYVRGRETQYF
v_call: TRBV3-1/TRBV3-2; cdr3_aa: CASSPGERQGTEAFF
v_call: TRBV5-8; cdr3_aa: CASSRRQQNTIYF
v_call: TRBV7-9; cdr3_aa: CASRGQGGGYTF
v_call: TRBV27; cdr3_aa: CASSFLAGMEGDTQYF
v_call: TRBV28; cdr3_aa: CASSLRSAGEETQYF